This TCR beta chain was profiled in a study of T cell changes during pregnancy in multiple sclerosis. Some clones are missing from TCRdb's copy, which holds only in-frame ones; the method was immunoSEQ multiplex PCR. The data show about 83,000 clones, about 95% seen once. This specimen was peripheral blood, taken in the second trimester of pregnancy. The TCR sequence derives from a female donor with multiple sclerosis, enrolled in a pregnancy study.

This CDR3 is CASTQGQIYTEAFF. CDR3 coding DNA: TGCGCCAGCACCCAGGGACAGATCTACACTGAAGCTTTCTTT. The rearrangement joins TRBV5-1 to TRBJ1-1, with TRBD1 matching over 7 bases. Germline lookup yields CDR1 SGHRS and CDR2 YFSETQ. The CDR3 sequence is 14 residues long. V was clipped by 6 bases and J by 3 bases; unmatched bases: 8.